Here is one TCR beta chain with its context. Its matching antigen is unknown. Mismatch with germline at one junction end may stem from a read error. The data derive from a study of early T cells in non-severe SARS-CoV-2 infection. Across the whole study: Sequencing was performed on bulk RNA from unsorted whole blood, leaving chains unpaired. Study-level findings and limits: Private and CD4 specificities were missed by VDJdb matching, which favored anti-spike CD8 responses.

The CDR3 sequence is 14 residues long. Germline values: CDR1 SGHTA, CDR2 FQGNSA. Attachment of unique molecular identifiers to individual cDNA molecules was performed. TCRdb re-analysed the 5' RACE reads in MiXCR, keeping a single row per CDR3 protein. The sample records tens of thousands of distinct CDR3 sequences, roughly 12% being singletons. Sequenced material: whole blood. This clonotype was sampled from an adult who was a healthcare worker with PCR-confirmed SARS-CoV-2 infection or an uninfected control (not recorded which). The chain is built from TRBV7-2 and TRBJ2-5; perhaps TRBD2 as D (5 bases). CDR3 amino acids: CASSLKGEGETEYF. The CDR3 bases are TGTGCCAGCAGCTTAAAGGGCGAGGGAGAGACCGAGTACTTC. The full variable domain, completed using reference TRBV7-2 and TRBJ2-5, is GAGVSQSPSNKVTEKGKDVELRCDPISGHTALYWYRQSLGQGLEFLIYFQGNSAPDKSGLPSDRFSAERTGGSVSTLTIQRTQQEDSAVYLCASSLKGEGETEYFGPGTRLLVL.